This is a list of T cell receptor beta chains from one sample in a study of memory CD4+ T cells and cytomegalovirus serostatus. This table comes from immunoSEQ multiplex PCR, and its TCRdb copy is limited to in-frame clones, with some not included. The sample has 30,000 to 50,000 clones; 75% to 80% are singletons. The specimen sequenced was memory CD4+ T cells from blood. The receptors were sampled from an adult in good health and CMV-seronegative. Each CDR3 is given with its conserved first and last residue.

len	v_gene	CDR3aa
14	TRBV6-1	CASMTGTEAEKLFF
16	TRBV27	CASRRSSGGATDTQYF
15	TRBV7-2	CASSPVGGRSDTQYF
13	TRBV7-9	CASSFVRDTEAFF
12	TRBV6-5	CASSSVNQPQHF
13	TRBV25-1	CASGGWGDQPQHF
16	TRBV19	CASSIVGLAGHYEQFF
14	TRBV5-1	CASSLGQNYNEQFF
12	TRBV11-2	CASSPTGEEQYF
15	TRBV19	CASSVDRPGAYGYTF
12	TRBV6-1	CASSGNYYGYTF
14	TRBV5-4	CASSLRRGSYGYTF
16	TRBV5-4	CASSLGWGRGNTEAFF
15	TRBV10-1	CASSESTSYTDTQYF
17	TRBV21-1	CASSKYLRGVDTGELFF
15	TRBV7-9	CASSPRTGINSPLHF
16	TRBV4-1	CASSQMRASGANVLTF
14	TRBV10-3	CAISGEDFRYGYTF
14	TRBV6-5	CASSYENRDTEAFF
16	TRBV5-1	CASSVNSPSSGNTIYF
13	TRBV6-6	CASSPPGSYEQYF
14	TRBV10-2	CASSPTGPGGEAFF
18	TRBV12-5	CASGLRTGPESSGNTIYF
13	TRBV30	CAWSGAVNQPQHF
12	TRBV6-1	CASSEREETQYF
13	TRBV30	CAWSRMGNYEQYF
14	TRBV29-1	CSVEPNRGSYGYTF
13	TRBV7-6	CASSRGTGLEAFF
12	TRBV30	CAWSVQDFGYTF
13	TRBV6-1	CASPDLPQETQYF
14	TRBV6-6	CASRITSGVYTQYF
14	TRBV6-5	CATRKGGAGETQYF
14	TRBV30	CAWSIRGGNGIQYF
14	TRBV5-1	CASSLGGLNEKLFF
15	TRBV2	CASSEERNSNQPQHF
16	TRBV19	CASSPGTGRGTDTQYF
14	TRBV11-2	CASSARGGRETQYF
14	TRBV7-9	CASSTGNSRETQYF
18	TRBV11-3	CASSLSSFPGQQNNEQFF
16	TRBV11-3	CASSLERTGGDETQYF
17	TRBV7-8	CASSPDSPSHSGNTIYF
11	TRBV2	CASGLAETQYF
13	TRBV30	CAWSVGGYNEQFF
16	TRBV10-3	CAISESSGGLKETQYF
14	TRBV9	CASSSSQGYNVLTF
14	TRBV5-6	CASSLPRSDSPLHF
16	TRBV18	CASSPPTSGGYNEQFF
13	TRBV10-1	CASSRQLTGELFF
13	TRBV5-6	CASSPTENTEAFF